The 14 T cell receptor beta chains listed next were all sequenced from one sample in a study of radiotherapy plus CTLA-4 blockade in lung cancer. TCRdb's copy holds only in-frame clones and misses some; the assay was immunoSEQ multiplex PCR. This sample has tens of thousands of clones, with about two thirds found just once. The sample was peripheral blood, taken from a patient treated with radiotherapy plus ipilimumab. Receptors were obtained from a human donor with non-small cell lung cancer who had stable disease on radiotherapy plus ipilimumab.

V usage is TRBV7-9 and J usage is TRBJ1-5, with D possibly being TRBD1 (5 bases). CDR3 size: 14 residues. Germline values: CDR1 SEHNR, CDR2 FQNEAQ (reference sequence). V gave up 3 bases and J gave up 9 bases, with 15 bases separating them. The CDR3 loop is CASSLGRGFGPQHF. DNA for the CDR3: TGTGCCAGCAGCTTGGGGCGGGGTTTCGGGCCCCAGCATTTT.

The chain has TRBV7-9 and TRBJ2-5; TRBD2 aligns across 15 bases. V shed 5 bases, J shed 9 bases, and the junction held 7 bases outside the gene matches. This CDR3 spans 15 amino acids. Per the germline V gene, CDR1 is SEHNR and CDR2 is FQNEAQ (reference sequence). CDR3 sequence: CASSPWTSGGASQYF. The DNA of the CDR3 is TGTGCCAGCAGCCCATGGACTAGCGGGGGGGCCTCCCAGTACTTC.

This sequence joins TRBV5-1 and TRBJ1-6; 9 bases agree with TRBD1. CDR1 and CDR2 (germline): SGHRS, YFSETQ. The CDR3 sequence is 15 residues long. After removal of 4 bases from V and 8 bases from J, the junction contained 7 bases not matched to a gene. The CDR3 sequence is CASSIARQGDSPLHF. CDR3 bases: TGCGCCAGCAGCATCGCCCGACAGGGGGATTCACCCCTCCACTTT.

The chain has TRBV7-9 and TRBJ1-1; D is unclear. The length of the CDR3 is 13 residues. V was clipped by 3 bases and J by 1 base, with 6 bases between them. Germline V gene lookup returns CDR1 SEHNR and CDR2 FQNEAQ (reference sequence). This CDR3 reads CASSFQENTEAFF. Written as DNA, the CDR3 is TGTGCCAGCAGCTTTCAGGAGAACACTGAAGCTTTCTTT.

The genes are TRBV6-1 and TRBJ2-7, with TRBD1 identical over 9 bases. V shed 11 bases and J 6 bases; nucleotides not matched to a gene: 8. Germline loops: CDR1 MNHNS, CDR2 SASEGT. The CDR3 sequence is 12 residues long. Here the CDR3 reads CALGQGISEQYF. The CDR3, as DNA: TGTGCCCTTGGACAGGGGATCTCCGAGCAGTACTTC.

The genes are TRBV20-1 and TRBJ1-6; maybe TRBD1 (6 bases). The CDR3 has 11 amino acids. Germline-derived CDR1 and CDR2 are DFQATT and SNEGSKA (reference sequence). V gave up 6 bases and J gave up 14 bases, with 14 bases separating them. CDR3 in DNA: TGCAGTGCAGGGGACACCTACACCCTCCACTTT. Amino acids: CSAGDTYTLHF.

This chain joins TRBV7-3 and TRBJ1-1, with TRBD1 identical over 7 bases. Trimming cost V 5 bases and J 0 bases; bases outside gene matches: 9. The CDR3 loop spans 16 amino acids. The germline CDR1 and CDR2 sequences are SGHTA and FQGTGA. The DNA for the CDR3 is TGTGCCAGCAGCCCGTCTAGCGACAGGGTGAACACTGAAGCTTTCTTT. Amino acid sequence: CASSPSSDRVNTEAFF.

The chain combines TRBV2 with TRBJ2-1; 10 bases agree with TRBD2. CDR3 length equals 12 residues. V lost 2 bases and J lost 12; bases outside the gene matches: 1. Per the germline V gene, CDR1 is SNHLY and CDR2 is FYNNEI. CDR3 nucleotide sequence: TGTGCCAGCAGTGAACAGCGGGGGGGGCAGTTCTTC. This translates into CASSEQRGGQFF.

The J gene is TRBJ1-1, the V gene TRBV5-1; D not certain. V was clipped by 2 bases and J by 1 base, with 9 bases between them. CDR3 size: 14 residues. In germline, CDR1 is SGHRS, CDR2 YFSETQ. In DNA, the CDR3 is TGCGCCAGCAGCTTCGCAGTTTCGAACACTGAAGCTTTCTTT. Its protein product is CASSFAVSNTEAFF. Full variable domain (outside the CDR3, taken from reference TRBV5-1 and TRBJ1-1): KAGVTQTPRYLIKTRGQQVTLSCSPISGHRSVSWYQQTPGQGLQFLFEYFSETQRNKGNFPGRFSGRQFSNSRSEMNVSTLELGDSALYLCASSFAVSNTEAFFGQGTRLTVV.

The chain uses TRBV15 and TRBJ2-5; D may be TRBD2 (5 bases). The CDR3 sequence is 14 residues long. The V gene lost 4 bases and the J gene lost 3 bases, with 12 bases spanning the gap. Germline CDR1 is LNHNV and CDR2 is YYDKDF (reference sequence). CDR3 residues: CATSTPGSEETQYF. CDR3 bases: TGTGCCACCAGCACACCGGGGTCCGAAGAGACCCAGTACTTC.

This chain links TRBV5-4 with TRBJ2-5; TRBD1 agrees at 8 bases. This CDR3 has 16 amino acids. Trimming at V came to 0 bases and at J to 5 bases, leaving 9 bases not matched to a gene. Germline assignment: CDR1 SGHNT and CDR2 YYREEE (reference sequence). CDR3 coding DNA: TGTGCCAGCAGCTTGGCCGGAAGCAGGGGGCTTGAGACCCAGTACTTC. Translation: CASSLAGSRGLETQYF.

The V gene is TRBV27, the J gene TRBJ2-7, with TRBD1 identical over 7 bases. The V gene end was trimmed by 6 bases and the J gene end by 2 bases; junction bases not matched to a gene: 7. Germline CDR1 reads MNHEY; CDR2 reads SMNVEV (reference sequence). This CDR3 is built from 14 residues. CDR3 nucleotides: TGTGCCAGCAGCAGGACAGGTCCTACCTACGAGCAGTACTTC. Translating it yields CASSRTGPTYEQYF.

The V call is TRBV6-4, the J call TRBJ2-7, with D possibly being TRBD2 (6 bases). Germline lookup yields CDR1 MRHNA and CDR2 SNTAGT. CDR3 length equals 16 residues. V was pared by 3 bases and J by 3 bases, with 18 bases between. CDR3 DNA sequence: TGTGCCAGCAGTGATCCCCGGAGGGTGTTCGACTACGAGCAGTACTTC. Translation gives CASSDPRRVFDYEQYF.

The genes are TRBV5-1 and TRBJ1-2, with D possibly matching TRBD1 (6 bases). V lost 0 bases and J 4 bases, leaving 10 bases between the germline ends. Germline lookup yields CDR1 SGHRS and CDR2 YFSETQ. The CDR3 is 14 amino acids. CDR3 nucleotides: TGCGCCAGCAGCTTGGCCCCGGACAGCTATGGCTACACCTTC. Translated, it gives CASSLAPDSYGYTF.